The 17 T cell receptor beta chains listed next were all sequenced from one sample in a study of cytomegalovirus exposure and HLA in healthy donors (dated by TCRdb to 2016 to 2017). Libraries came from the immunoSEQ multiplex PCR assay. For the multiplex PCR, a mixture combining 60 forward primers for TCR Vbeta segments and 13 reverse primers for TCR Jbeta segments was used. This is the immuneACCESS table as TCRdb keeps it, with only in-frame sequences that have V and J called. A part of the clones is gone; compared with another copy, unresolved V genes explain less than half, and the rest is unexplained. The sample data list roughly 130,000 clones, and approximately 85% of these were observed just once. Around 1.7% of the sample goes to the ten largest clones. The material sequenced was PBMCs. The receptors were gathered from a boy between 10 and 17 years old in good health and CMV-seronegative.

The rearrangement links TRBV4-1 to TRBJ2-1; 7 nucleotides align to TRBD1. Germline CDR1 reads MGHRA; CDR2 reads YSYEKL. V was clipped by 2 bases and J by 0 bases; unmatched bases: 4. The CDR3 contains 16 residues. CDR3: CASSQRDSSSYNEQFF. Written as DNA, the CDR3 is TGCGCCAGCAGCCAACGGGACAGTAGCTCCTACAATGAGCAGTTCTTC.

About this clone: Other DNA sequences in this sample translate to the same CDR3. This chain links TRBV6-6 with TRBJ1-2; 7 bases are a match to TRBD1. This CDR3 has 12 residues. J gave up 5 bases and V 7 bases, and 4 bases lay outside the gene matches. From germline, CDR1 is MNHNY and CDR2 SVGAGI (reference sequence). CDR3 amino acids: CASTGDRYGYTF. CDR3 DNA: TGTGCCAGCACCGGGGACAGATATGGCTACACCTTC.

This clone occurred a few times. The chain couples TRBV5-6 to TRBJ1-5; D gene uncertain. Germline-derived CDR1 and CDR2 are SGHDT and YYEEEE. The V gene lost 0 bases and the J gene lost 7 bases, with 11 bases spanning the gap. The CDR3 runs 14 residues. The CDR3 DNA reads TGTGCCAGCAGCTTGGGAGGGTTCAAACAGCCCCAGCATTTT. Its protein is CASSLGGFKQPQHF.

This chain joins TRBV20-1 and TRBJ2-7, with unresolved D. V was trimmed by 3 bases and J by 4 bases, leaving 7 bases between them. Germline V CDR1 and CDR2: DFQATT, SNEGSKA (reference sequence). This CDR3 spans 11 amino acids. CDR3 loop: CSASNGYEQYF. The CDR3 nucleotides are TGCAGTGCTAGTAACGGTTACGAGCAGTACTTC.

This chain joins TRBV27 and TRBJ2-7, with D maybe TRBD2 (6 bases). V was clipped by 3 bases and J by 3 bases, with 15 bases between them. The CDR3 has 15 amino acids. Germline V CDR1 and CDR2: MNHEY, SMNVEV (reference sequence). For the CDR3, the DNA is TGTGCCAGCAGTTTTGTCGAGCGGGCTTACTACGAGCAGTACTTC. This translates into CASSFVERAYYEQYF.

The chain is built from TRBV7-2 and TRBJ1-5; tentatively, D is TRBD1 (6 bases). Germline-derived CDR1 and CDR2 are SGHTA and FQGNSA. Trimming shortened V by 5 bases and J by 7 bases, and 12 bases separated the two germline ends. The CDR3 totals 13 residues. For the CDR3, the DNA is TGTGCCAGCAGCACCACGGACAGCCAGCCCCAGCATTTT. Amino acids: CASSTTDSQPQHF.

This chain uses TRBV5-6 with TRBJ2-2; the D is unclear. This CDR3 has 15 residues. Germline CDR1 and CDR2: SGHDT and YYEEEE. The V end lost 2 bases, the J end lost 0 bases, and 8 bases lay between the germline ends. CDR3 loop: CASSFLDTNTGELFF. For the CDR3, the DNA is TGTGCCAGCAGCTTCTTAGACACGAACACCGGGGAGCTGTTTTTT.

This chain connects TRBV7-9 to TRBJ2-2, with 9 bases matching TRBD1. This CDR3 contains 16 residues. V lost 5 bases to trimming and J lost 3 bases; unmatched junction nucleotides: 7. Germline assignment: CDR1 SEHNR and CDR2 FQNEAQ (reference sequence). CDR3 sequence: CASSPRGQGHTGELFF. The CDR3, as DNA: TGTGCCAGCAGCCCGAGGGGACAGGGTCACACCGGGGAGCTGTTTTTT. Using reference TRBV7-9 and TRBJ2-2 for the parts outside the CDR3, the full variable domain is DTGVSQNPRHKITKRGQNVTFRCDPISEHNRLYWYRQTLGQGPEFLTYFQNEAQLEKSRLLSDRFSAERPKGSFSTLEIQRTEQGDSAMYLCASSPRGQGHTGELFFGEGSRLTVL.

This chain links TRBV5-1 with TRBJ2-2; TRBD2 matches at 11 bases. The CDR3 extends over 16 amino acids. Germline-derived CDR1 and CDR2 are SGHRS and YFSETQ. The V segment lost 1 base and the J segment 5 bases; nucleotides outside the gene matches: 4. As DNA, the CDR3 is TGCGCCAGCAGCTTGTCTAGCGGGAGGCGGACCGGGGAGCTGTTTTTT. It codes for CASSLSSGRRTGELFF.

This clone turned up a few times. The V call is TRBV5-8, the J call TRBJ1-2; 10 nucleotides match TRBD1. CDR3 size: 17 residues. V shed 4 bases, J shed 7 bases, and the junction held 16 bases outside the gene matches. Germline V gives CDR1 SGHTS, CDR2 YDEGEE. The DNA of the CDR3 is TGTGCCAGCAGCACTTGGAGAGGACAGGGGGTTTTGGGTGGCTACACCTTC. Amino acid sequence: CASSTWRGQGVLGGYTF.

The rearrangement links TRBV7-9 to TRBJ1-2; the D gene is possibly TRBD1 (5 bases). The V end was cut by 5 bases, the J end by 2 bases, with 18 bases between. Per germline, CDR1 SEHNR and CDR2 FQNEAQ (reference sequence). The CDR3 is made up of 16 amino acids. This chain's CDR3 is CASSLGTRGENYGYTF. CDR3 sequence (DNA): TGTGCCAGCAGCCTGGGGACTAGAGGGGAAAACTATGGCTACACCTTC.

Details on this clone: Other DNA sequences in the same sample also yield this CDR3. This chain connects TRBV9 to TRBJ2-1; 10 nucleotides match TRBD2. In germline, CDR1 is SGDLS, CDR2 YYNGEE. The CDR3 totals 16 residues. Trimming took 0 bases from V and 7 from J; bases not matched to a gene: 7. CDR3 sequence: CASSVGASGGINEQFF. CDR3 nucleotides: TGTGCCAGCAGCGTAGGGGCTAGCGGGGGTATAAATGAGCAGTTCTTC.

V and J are TRBV7-2 and TRBJ2-3; 11 bases line up with TRBD2. CDR3 length: 15 amino acids. With V trimmed by 1 base and J by 8 bases, 5 bases remained unmatched. Germline V CDR1 and CDR2: SGHTA, FQGNSA. CDR3 nucleotide sequence: TGTGCCAGCAGCTTAGTGCTAGCGGGGGGAAGTACGCAGTATTTT. Its protein is CASSLVLAGGSTQYF.

On this clone: Different DNA sequences within this sample yield the same CDR3. The chain uses TRBV5-4 and TRBJ2-1; 7 bases line up with TRBD2. The CDR3 loop spans 14 amino acids. Germline V gene data show CDR1 as SGHNT and CDR2 as YYREEE (reference sequence). Trimming removed 2 bases from V and 9 bases from J; junction bases left unmatched: 8. In DNA, the CDR3 is TGTGCCAGCAGCTTCGGGGGAGGGCCAGGTGAGCAGTTCTTC. Its translation is CASSFGGGPGEQFF.

The rearrangement joins TRBV7-2 to TRBJ2-1, with 11 bases matching TRBD1. The CDR3 totals 17 residues. Germline assignment: CDR1 SGHTA and CDR2 FQGNSA. The V segment lost 3 bases and the J segment 3 bases; nucleotides outside the gene matches: 7. CDR3 in amino acids: CASSFTGQGANYNEQFF. CDR3 nucleotides: TGTGCCAGCAGCTTCACCGGACAGGGGGCGAACTACAATGAGCAGTTCTTC.

The chain uses TRBV27 and TRBJ1-2, with 11 bases identical to TRBD1. The length of the CDR3 is 15 residues. The trim removed 5 bases at V and 5 bases at J, leaving 7 bases unmatched. The germline V gene encodes CDR1 MNHEY and CDR2 SMNVEV (reference sequence). The CDR3 spells CASSPRTGGLYGYTF. The CDR3 DNA is TGTGCCAGCAGTCCCCGGACAGGGGGCTTATATGGCTACACCTTC.

This rearrangement joins TRBV7-3 to TRBJ2-1; TRBD2 matches at 10 bases. Germline CDR1 SGHTA, CDR2 FQGTGA. V was clipped by 5 bases and J by 8 bases; unmatched bases: 9. The CDR3 is 15 residues long. The CDR3 nucleotides are TGTGCCAGCAGCCGGACTAGCGGAGAGGGGGATGAGCAGTTCTTC. Its protein is CASSRTSGEGDEQFF.